This T cell receptor (beta chain) derives from a study of T-cell memory formation after mild COVID-19. Study results and caveats: Clones that shrank (day 15 to 85) were balanced CD4/CD8, whereas later expanders leaned CD4+.

For this clonotype: Its specificity is unknown.

TCRalpha and TCRbeta libraries used 5'RACE with constant-segment primers and UMIs. TCRdb independently ran MiXCR on the 5' RACE reads; one entry per CDR3 protein. The profile shows roughly 250,000 distinct CDR3 sequences, 16% of them singletons. V was pared by 0 bases and J by 2 bases, with 6 bases between. The CDR3 is 14 residues long. This receptor was taken from a man aged 18-30 years who had mild COVID-19 (a few samples of this study predate the infection). Cell type and time point are not known. V usage is TRBV12-3 or TRBV12-4 and J usage is TRBJ2-3, with D unclear. Sequencing used PBMCs or a T cell subset sorted from them (not recorded which). The CDR3 DNA reads TGTGCCAGCAGTTTAGCTCGGTCCACAGATACGCAGTATTTT. Residues: CASSLARSTDTQYF.